This T cell receptor beta chain emerged from a study of cytomegalovirus exposure and HLA in healthy donors. The study's findings and limits: In vitro testing confirmed a few CMV-associated chains as specific for CMV antigens.

PCR used 60 Vbeta primers and 13 Jbeta primers. Produced via immunoSEQ multiplex PCR; TCRdb's table is partial and in-frame only. The top ten clones hold about 1.5% of a sample with 130,000 or so clones, 65% to 85% of them seen once. The V and J ends lost 2 bases and 3 bases respectively, with 14 bases between them. Germline V gives CDR1 GTSNPN, CDR2 SVGIG (reference sequence). This CDR3 is 14 amino acids long. Concerning this clone itself: Its antigen is unidentified.

The sequenced material came from PBMCs. The receptor was derived from a woman between 18 and 29 years old in good health and CMV-seronegative. This chain connects TRBV30 to TRBJ2-7; no firm D call. Here the CDR3 DNA reads TGTGCCTGGAGTCTGCCTCCTCGAGGCTACGAGCAGTACTTC. It codes for CAWSLPPRGYEQYF.